This T cell receptor (beta chain) was captured in a study of monozygotic twins with inflammatory bowel disease. Each of the TCR libraries took 3500 ng of total RNA. Two rounds of nested PCR, of 16 and 9 cycles, were run on TCRalpha and TCRbeta cDNA. TCRdb derives one entry per CDR3 protein from the 5' RACE reads, leaving out DNA. This table holds about 300,000 distinct CDR3 sequences. The CDR3 is 16 residues long. Germline CDR1 is MNHEY and CDR2 is SMNVEV (reference sequence). Sequenced material: blood. This receptor was identified in a human donor with ulcerative colitis or Crohn's disease, or a healthy co-twin of an affected twin (not recorded which). The chain couples TRBV27 to TRBJ2-2; TCRdb gives TRBD1 as the D gene, but with no DNA this cannot be confirmed. The CDR3 protein is CASSFGTGRRTGELFF.